These T cell receptor beta chains were read from a single sample in a study of shared clonotypes between healthy human individuals. Only in-frame clones appear in the TCRdb table, and some are missing; sequencing was by immunoSEQ multiplex PCR. This table holds 170,000 or so clones, around 63% found once. The specimen sequenced was memory CD4+ T cells sorted from blood. The source of these receptors is a man aged 25-45 years in good health. Each CDR3 is given with its conserved first and last residue. The order of the fields is D gene, clone size, V gene, J gene, CDR3 DNA, CDR3 protein. A D gene is named only where the DNA matches it firmly. Size is omitted from some rows. Given values are once, few, many or a class for expanded clones.

D gene: TRBD1
clone size: .
V gene: TRBV4-3
J gene: TRBJ1-2
CDR3 DNA: TGCGCCAGCAGCCAGGGGGGACAGGATGGCTACACCTTC
CDR3 protein: CASSQGGQDGYTF

D gene: .
clone size: .
V gene: TRBV2
J gene: TRBJ2-1
CDR3 DNA: TGTGCCAGCACCCTCTACAATGAGCAGTTCTTC
CDR3 protein: CASTLYNEQFF

D gene: .
clone size: .
V gene: TRBV5-4
J gene: TRBJ2-5
CDR3 DNA: TGTGCCAGCAGCCCGCGGGTTGCCGAGACCCAGTACTTC
CDR3 protein: CASSPRVAETQYF

D gene: .
clone size: few
V gene: TRBV27
J gene: TRBJ1-2
CDR3 DNA: TGTGCCAGCAGTTTATCTTGGGGGTATGGCTACACCTTC
CDR3 protein: CASSLSWGYGYTF

D gene: .
clone size: .
V gene: TRBV9
J gene: TRBJ2-1
CDR3 DNA: TGTGCCAGCAGCGTAGGAATTGAGCAGTTCTTC
CDR3 protein: CASSVGIEQFF

D gene: .
clone size: few
V gene: TRBV6-5
J gene: TRBJ2-1
CDR3 DNA: TGTGCCAGCAGTGCCCGTAGTGAGCAGTTCTTC
CDR3 protein: CASSARSEQFF

D gene: TRBD1
clone size: many
V gene: TRBV29-1
J gene: TRBJ2-7
CDR3 DNA: TGCAGCGTTGATCCCGGGACAGGGCCGAACGAGCAGTACTTC
CDR3 protein: CSVDPGTGPNEQYF

D gene: TRBD1
clone size: once
V gene: TRBV5-8
J gene: TRBJ2-5
CDR3 DNA: TGTGCCAGCAGCTCGAGGACAGGGAGACCCAGGATGATAATACAAGAGACCCAGTACTTC
CDR3 protein: CASSSRTGRPRMIIQETQYF

D gene: .
clone size: .
V gene: TRBV9
J gene: TRBJ2-1
CDR3 DNA: TGTGCCAGCAGCGTAGTGACCGGGGGCAATGAGCAGTTCTTC
CDR3 protein: CASSVVTGGNEQFF

D gene: .
clone size: .
V gene: TRBV6-1
J gene: TRBJ2-3
CDR3 DNA: TGTGCCAGCAAGTGGGGAGGCCCCTCTTCCGATACGCAGTATTTT
CDR3 protein: CASKWGGPSSDTQYF

D gene: .
clone size: .
V gene: TRBV19
J gene: TRBJ2-7
CDR3 DNA: TGTGCCAGTGGAAACAGGGCAGGCGAGCAGTACTTC
CDR3 protein: CASGNRAGEQYF

D gene: .
clone size: .
V gene: TRBV28
J gene: TRBJ2-7
CDR3 DNA: TGTGCCAGCAGTGGGTATACTAGGGCCTACGAGCAGTACTTC
CDR3 protein: CASSGYTRAYEQYF

D gene: .
clone size: .
V gene: TRBV7-2
J gene: TRBJ1-2
CDR3 DNA: TGTGCCAGCAGCGGAGGGGGAGTCTATGGCTACACCTTC
CDR3 protein: CASSGGGVYGYTF

D gene: .
clone size: .
V gene: TRBV7-8
J gene: TRBJ1-1
CDR3 DNA: TGTGCCAGCAGCGGCACAGGGCCCACTGAAGCTTTCTTT
CDR3 protein: CASSGTGPTEAFF

D gene: .
clone size: .
V gene: TRBV6-1
J gene: TRBJ1-1
CDR3 DNA: TGTGCCAGCAGTCATAAGGGGGAGGGGACTGAAGCTTTCTTT
CDR3 protein: CASSHKGEGTEAFF

D gene: TRBD2
clone size: once
V gene: TRBV19
J gene: TRBJ2-1
CDR3 DNA: TGTGCAACGGGGGTGGGCCTAGCGGGAGGTGAGCAGTTCTTC
CDR3 protein: CATGVGLAGGEQFF

D gene: .
clone size: .
V gene: TRBV7-6
J gene: TRBJ2-3
CDR3 DNA: TGTGCCAGCAGCTTGTCCCCAGCCCAGGGTTATTCCCCGGCAGATACGCAGTATTTT
CDR3 protein: CASSLSPAQGYSPADTQYF

D gene: .
clone size: .
V gene: TRBV4-1
J gene: TRBJ1-1
CDR3 DNA: TGCGCCAGCAGCCAAGGAATAGGGATGATTCAACCTGAAGCTTTCTTT
CDR3 protein: CASSQGIGMIQPEAFF

D gene: .
clone size: few
V gene: TRBV7-3
J gene: TRBJ2-5
CDR3 DNA: TGTGCCAGCAGCTTATCTACGGGGTTGGGAGAGACCCAGTACTTC
CDR3 protein: CASSLSTGLGETQYF

D gene: TRBD1
clone size: once
V gene: TRBV6-1
J gene: TRBJ2-7
CDR3 DNA: TGTGCCAGCAGTGAAAGGGGGCTAACCTACGAGCAGTACTTC
CDR3 protein: CASSERGLTYEQYF

D gene: TRBD2
clone size: .
V gene: TRBV5-1
J gene: TRBJ2-1
CDR3 DNA: TGCGCCAGCAGCGATCAAGCGGGAGGGCCTCGGAATGAGCAGTTCTTC
CDR3 protein: CASSDQAGGPRNEQFF

D gene: TRBD1
clone size: .
V gene: TRBV27
J gene: TRBJ1-3
CDR3 DNA: TGTGCCAGCTGGGACAGACATACTGGAAACACCATATATTTT
CDR3 protein: CASWDRHTGNTIYF

D gene: TRBD1
clone size: .
V gene: TRBV7-2
J gene: TRBJ2-7
CDR3 DNA: TGTGCCAGCAGCTCGTCGACAGGGAGTGGGCACTACGAGCAGTACTTC
CDR3 protein: CASSSSTGSGHYEQYF

D gene: .
clone size: few
V gene: TRBV11-2
J gene: TRBJ2-3
CDR3 DNA: TGTGCCAGCAGGCCCCCAAGGGTTGGGGCAGATACGCAGTATTTT
CDR3 protein: CASRPPRVGADTQYF

D gene: .
clone size: .
V gene: TRBV5-1
J gene: TRBJ1-2
CDR3 DNA: TGCGCCAGCAGCTCGGACAGCCAAGGTATAGGCTACACCTTC
CDR3 protein: CASSSDSQGIGYTF

D gene: .
clone size: few
V gene: TRBV7-9
J gene: TRBJ2-7
CDR3 DNA: TGTGCCAGCAGAAAAGGGAGTTCCTACGAGCAGTACTTC
CDR3 protein: CASRKGSSYEQYF